This T cell receptor (beta chain) derives from a study of T cell therapy after organ transplantation (dated by TCRdb to the late 2010s). Turning to the overall study: The therapy products consisted of autologous CMV-specific T cells grown in vitro for around 2 weeks using a peptide pool of 30 HLA class I and II CMV epitopes. Patients were given up to 6 doses of T cells at 2-week intervals and were followed for 29 weeks after finishing therapy. About 80% of the ten patients were classed as clinical responders and two as nonresponders. A median of 1.92 x 10^8 CMV-specific T cells was administered to patients across 2 to 6 intravenous infusions. The study was a follow-up TRBV repertoire analysis of an open-label phase I trial of autologous CMV-specific adoptive T cell therapy in solid-organ transplant recipients. Pretherapy peripheral blood samples were collected before commencement of T cell therapy. Long-term post-therapy samples were available for only about 80% of the 10 patients. The research as a whole found: Reconstitution after therapy appeared to involve both transferred clonotypes and endogenous clonotypes that were not detected in the therapy products. The small number of expansions detected in nonresponders may be due to reduced sample coverage caused by poor CD8+ T cell yield. The fold change in CD8 clonality after therapy was inversely correlated with pretherapy clonality, which suggests that less biased repertoires were more open to remodeling. The small cohort prevented assessing confounders such as concurrent antirejection and antiviral medications. Nonresponders showed marked pretherapy clonal expansions with minimal repertoire change after therapy.

Using the immunoSEQ two-step, bias-controlled multiplex PCR assay, TRB CDR3 regions were amplified from genomic DNA. An Illumina NextSeq 500 was used to sequence the CDR3 libraries. The study's processing was this. The immunoSEQ Analyzer platform handled the initial alignment and bioinformatics, which included bias normalization against synthetic CDR3 analogs. V, D and J gene annotation followed the IMGT database definitions. VDJtools version 1.1.10 and the R package tcR version 2.2.1.11 were used with default settings for further TRBV analyses. GLIPH analysis was performed with version 1.0 using default settings. In CDR3 sequences with at least 5 reads, significant changes in clonotype frequency were tested by a 2-sided binomial test with Benjamini-Hochberg correction (alpha = 0.01). What TCRdb holds here is the immuneACCESS table cut down to in-frame rearrangements. Part of the clones is not present; checked against another copy, under half of the missing clones reflect an unresolved V gene, and the others are unexplained. Clone size and V and J calls were adopted from that table, with D and trimming inferred from the DNA. For this sample there are approximately 52,000 clones; less than 95% appear just once. 2.5% to 3.5% of the sample comes from the top ten.

As concerns this clone: Its specific antigen is unknown. There are no base qualities to consult, and no much larger clone falls within one base.

The CDR3 sequence holds 21 residues, the cysteine and phenylalanine included. Only the CDR3 region is kept as DNA, spanning 63 bases read in frame from base 1. Between the V and J ends, shortened by 3 bases and 2 bases respectively, the junction contains 30 bases. Per the germline V gene, SGDLS is the CDR1 and YYNGEE is the CDR2. The sample's time point label, in plain terms: before start of T cell therapy. Patients were solid-organ transplant recipients with drug-resistant/recurrent cytomegalovirus. Fewer than eleven of the trial participants were picked for repertoire analysis depending on whether post-therapy peripheral blood mononuclear cells were available. A BD FACSAria III was used to sort viable CD3+CD8+CD4- lymphocytes from PBMCs. Genomic DNA was extracted from sorted cells with the Qiagen DNeasy Kit.

The starting material was CD8+ T cells from blood, obtained before autologous CMV-specific T cell therapy. The sequence links TRBV9 to TRBJ2-4; the D region possibly corresponds to TRBD2 (7 bases align). This clonotype originated in a human patient who had received a solid organ transplant and had CMV disease. CDR3 loop: CASSDPLAWGGPSSTKNIQYF. The nucleotide sequence is given as TGTGCCAGCAGCGACCCCTTAGCATGGGGGGGGCCTTCGAGTACCAAAAACATTCAGTACTTC.